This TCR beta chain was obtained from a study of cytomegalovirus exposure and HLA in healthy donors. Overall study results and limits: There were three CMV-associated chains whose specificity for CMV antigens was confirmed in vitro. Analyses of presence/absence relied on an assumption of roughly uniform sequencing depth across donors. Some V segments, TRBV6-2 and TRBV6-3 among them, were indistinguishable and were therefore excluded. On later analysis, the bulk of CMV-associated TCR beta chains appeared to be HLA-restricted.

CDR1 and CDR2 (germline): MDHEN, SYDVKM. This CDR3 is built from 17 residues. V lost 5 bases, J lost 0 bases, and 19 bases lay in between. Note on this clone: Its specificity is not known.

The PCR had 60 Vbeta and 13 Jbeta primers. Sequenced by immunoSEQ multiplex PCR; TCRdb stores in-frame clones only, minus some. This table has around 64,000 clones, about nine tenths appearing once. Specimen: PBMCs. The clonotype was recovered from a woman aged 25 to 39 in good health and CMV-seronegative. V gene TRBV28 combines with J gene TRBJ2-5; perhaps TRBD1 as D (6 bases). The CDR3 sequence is CASSIPRTARYQETQYF. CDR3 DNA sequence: TGTGCCAGCAGTATACCCAGGACAGCCCGGTACCAAGAGACCCAGTACTTC.